Below, 5 T cell receptor beta chains from the same sample are listed, as sequenced in a study of blood T cell repertoires in COVID-19. TCRdb's table, derived via immunoSEQ multiplex PCR, lists solely in-frame clones and lacks some. Among just over 650,000 clones, approximately 90% were seen once, and the ten largest hold over 0.2%. The specimen sequenced was peripheral blood. The receptors originated from a woman between 18 and 29 years old with acute or convalescent COVID-19.

CDR3 region: CASSPGTANEKLFF. CDR3 DNA: TGTGCCAGCAGTCCCGGGACAGCCAATGAAAAACTGTTTTTT. The V and J genes are TRBV6-5 and TRBJ1-4; 7 bases are shared with TRBD1. Unmatched junction bases numbered 5, after V lost 5 bases and J lost 5 bases. CDR1 is MNHEY and CDR2 is SVGAGI in the germline V gene. The CDR3 totals 14 residues.

This clone was detected only once. The chain links TRBV28 to TRBJ1-1; D is ambiguous. Germline V gene data show CDR1 as MDHEN and CDR2 as SYDVKM. The CDR3 is 13 residues long. Trimming took off 5 bases at V and 1 base at J, with 8 bases between the two ends. CDR3 loop: CASSGKRNTEAFF. The CDR3 DNA sequence: TGTGCCAGCAGTGGTAAGAGGAACACTGAAGCTTTCTTT.

The chain has TRBV4-3 and TRBJ2-1; D perhaps matches TRBD1 (5 bases). The V gene lost 1 base and the J gene lost 9 bases, with 22 bases spanning the gap. In germline, CDR1 is LGHNA, CDR2 YSLEER. The CDR3 length is 17 residues. The CDR3 DNA reads TGCGCCAGCAGCCAAGTCAGGTTGGGCAGGGTTCCCAGTGAGCAGTTCTTC. Translated, it gives CASSQVRLGRVPSEQFF.

This chain uses TRBV7-8 with TRBJ1-6; 8 bases are a match to TRBD1. Germline V gives CDR1 SGHVS, CDR2 FQNEAQ. V was clipped by 5 bases and J by 8 bases; unmatched bases: 5. There are 14 residues in the CDR3. The CDR3 spells CASSVTGGDSPLHF. DNA of the CDR3: TGTGCCAGCAGCGTCACAGGGGGGGATTCACCCCTCCACTTT.

This chain connects TRBV3-1 (or the pseudogene TRBV3-2) to TRBJ1-1; no reliable D call. This CDR3 region has 13 residues. V was cut by 1 base and J by 4 bases, with 7 bases left in between. CDR1 and CDR2 from the germline V gene are LGHDT and YNNKEL (reference sequence). CDR3 protein: CASSQVPRTEAFF. The CDR3 region has the DNA TGTGCCAGCAGCCAAGTCCCGCGCACTGAAGCTTTCTTT.